The 4 T cell receptor beta chains reported below all come from one sample, sequenced in a study of shared clonotypes between healthy human individuals. Some clones are missing from TCRdb's copy, which holds only in-frame ones; the method was immunoSEQ multiplex PCR. The sample shows some 2,500,000 clones, approximately 93% of them seen only once. Source material: naive CD4+ T cells from PBMCs. The subset denotes: CD45RA+ positively selected. The receptor source for this set is a man aged 18 to 29 in good health. Some clones in this sample may be carry-over from other donors' samples.

The chain carries TRBV5-1 and TRBJ2-1, with D perhaps given as TRBD1 or TRBD2 (6 bases each). V was clipped by 4 bases and J by 3 bases, with 14 bases between them. The CDR3 length is 15 residues. Germline loops: CDR1 SGHRS, CDR2 YFSETQ. In nucleotides, the CDR3 is TGCGCCAGCAGCCCAGGGGACTTAGGCTACAATGAGCAGTTCTTC. Translating it yields CASSPGDLGYNEQFF.

V usage is TRBV7-5 and J usage is TRBJ2-7; the D call in the table, TRBD2, was not verified against the DNA. TRBV7-5 is a pseudogene segment. The length of the CDR3 is 15 residues. CDR3 region: CARSLVQRETYEQYF. CDR3 DNA: TGTGCCAGAAGCTTAGTACAGCGGGAGACCTACGAGCAGTACTTC.

The chain carries TRBV11-3 and TRBJ1-1; the match to TRBD1 covers 7 bases. The CDR3 sequence is 15 residues long. Unmatched junction bases numbered 3, after V lost 1 base and J lost 1 base. The germline V gene encodes CDR1 SGHNT and CDR2 YENEEA. The CDR3 DNA reads TGTGCCAGCAGCTTAGGTGGGACAGCGAACACTGAAGCTTTCTTT. Its translation is CASSLGGTANTEAFF. The complete variable domain, with remaining parts taken from reference TRBV11-3 and TRBJ1-1, reads EAGVVQSPRYKIIEKKQPVAFWCNPISGHNTLYWYLQNLGQGPELLIRYENEEAVDDSQLPKDRFSAERLKGVDSTLKIQPAELGDSAVYLCASSLGGTANTEAFFGQGTRLTVV.

The gene calls are TRBV7-9 and TRBJ2-5; no reliable D call. The DNA end favors TRBJ2-7, so the J call may be wrong. CDR3 size: 15 residues. The germline V gene has CDR1 SEHNR and CDR2 FQNEAQ (reference sequence). The CDR3 protein is CASSPSGVSSYEQYF. Written as DNA, the CDR3 is TGTGCCAGCAGCCCCTCGGGCGTTAGCTCCTACGAGCAGTACTTC.